This is a list of T cell receptor beta chains from one sample in a study of blood T cell repertoires in COVID-19. TCRdb's copy holds only in-frame clones and misses some; the assay was immunoSEQ multiplex PCR. The sample has around 36,000 clones, almost 85% seen once. Specimen: peripheral blood. The receptor set was obtained from a man of 80 years or more with active or convalescent COVID-19. Each CDR3 is given with its conserved first and last residue. A D gene is named only where the DNA matches it firmly. Not all rows give a size; the values are once, few, many and, for expanded clones, a class.

CDR3	DNA	D	size	V	J
CASSLDRSQETQYF	TGTGCCAGCAGTCTTGACAGGTCCCAAGAGACCCAGTACTTC	NA	NA	TRBV6-5	TRBJ2-5
CASSSGQGSHEQYF	TGTGCCAGCAGTTCGGGACAGGGGAGCCACGAGCAGTACTTC	TRBD1	NA	TRBV6-5	TRBJ2-7
CASSQDGTSGSDEQFF	TGCGCCAGCAGCCAAGATGGCACTAGCGGGAGTGATGAGCAGTTCTTC	TRBD2	NA	TRBV4-1	TRBJ2-1
CAVAGQTGANVLTF	TGTGCCGTCGCGGGCCAAACTGGGGCCAACGTCCTGACTTTC	NA	NA	TRBV25-1	TRBJ2-6
CASSLYPRGRGVGETQYF	TGTGCCAGCAGCTTATATCCCCGGGGCAGGGGTGTCGGAGAGACCCAGTACTTC	NA	NA	TRBV7-2	TRBJ2-5
CASSRGGTAYEQYF	TGTGCCAGCAGCCGCGGAGGGACAGCCTACGAGCAGTACTTC	NA	NA	TRBV5-4	TRBJ2-7
CASSNDTTSTDTQYF	TGCGCCAGCAGCAATGACACCACTAGCACAGATACGCAGTATTTT	NA	NA	TRBV5-1	TRBJ2-3
CASSLGQDGDEQYF	TGCGCCAGCAGCTTGGGACAGGACGGGGACGAGCAGTACTTC	NA	few	TRBV5-1	TRBJ2-7
CATSRGQNSYEQYF	TGTGCCACCAGCCGGGGACAAAACTCCTACGAGCAGTACTTC	NA	NA	TRBV15	TRBJ2-7
CASRLQISGNTIYF	TGTGCCAGTAGGCTACAGATCTCTGGAAACACCATATATTTT	NA	NA	TRBV19	TRBJ1-3
CASGSDLSEKLFF	TGTGCTAGTGGTTCCGATCTTAGTGAAAAACTGTTTTTT	NA	NA	TRBV12-5	TRBJ1-4
CASSPFASGVYNEQFF	TGTGCCAGCAGCCCTTTTGCTAGCGGGGTATACAATGAGCAGTTCTTC	TRBD2	NA	TRBV11-2	TRBJ2-1
CASRAADTQYF	TGCGCCTCCAGGGCCGCAGATACGCAGTATTTT	NA	NA	TRBV5-1	TRBJ2-3
CASSLRVAETQYF	TGTGCCAGCAGCTTACGTGTGGCAGAGACCCAGTACTTC	NA	once	TRBV7-6	TRBJ2-5
CASSLDRANYGYTF	TGTGCCAGCAGCTTAGACAGGGCCAACTATGGCTACACCTTC	NA	NA	TRBV7-9	TRBJ1-2
CASSSGTSGTDTQYF	TGTGCCAGCAGCTCCGGGACTAGCGGTACAGATACGCAGTATTTT	TRBD2	NA	TRBV7-9	TRBJ2-3
CASSRSRGNSPLHF	TGCGCCAGCAGCCGCTCGAGGGGGAATTCACCCCTCCACTTT	NA	few	TRBV4-1	TRBJ1-6
CASSSVTGQSTFNYGYTF	TGCGCCAGCAGCTCGGTTACCGGACAGTCGACCTTCAACTATGGCTACACCTTC	NA	NA	TRBV5-1	TRBJ1-2
CASSPTSGRVHEQYF	TGCGCCAGCAGCCCGACTAGCGGGAGGGTCCACGAGCAGTACTTC	TRBD2	NA	TRBV5-1	TRBJ2-7
CASTRLQGNSYEQYF	TGTGCCAGCACACGCTTACAGGGAAACTCCTACGAGCAGTACTTC	NA	NA	TRBV6-5	TRBJ2-7